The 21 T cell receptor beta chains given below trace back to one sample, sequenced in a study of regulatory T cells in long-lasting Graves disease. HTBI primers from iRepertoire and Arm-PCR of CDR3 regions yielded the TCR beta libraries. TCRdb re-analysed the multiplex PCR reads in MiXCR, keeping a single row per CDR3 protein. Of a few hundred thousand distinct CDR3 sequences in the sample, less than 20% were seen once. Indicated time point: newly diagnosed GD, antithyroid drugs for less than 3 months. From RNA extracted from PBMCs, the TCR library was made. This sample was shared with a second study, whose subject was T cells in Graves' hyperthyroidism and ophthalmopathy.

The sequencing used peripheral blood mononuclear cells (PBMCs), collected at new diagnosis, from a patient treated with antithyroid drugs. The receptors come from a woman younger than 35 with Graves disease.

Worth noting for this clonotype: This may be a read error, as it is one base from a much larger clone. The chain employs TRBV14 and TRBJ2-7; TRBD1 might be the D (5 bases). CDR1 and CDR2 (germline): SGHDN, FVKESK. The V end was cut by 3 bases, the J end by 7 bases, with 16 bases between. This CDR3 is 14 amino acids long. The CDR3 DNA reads TGTGCCAGCAGCCAGGACCTTTGGGGCAATGAGCAGTACTTC. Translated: CASSQDLWGNEQYF.

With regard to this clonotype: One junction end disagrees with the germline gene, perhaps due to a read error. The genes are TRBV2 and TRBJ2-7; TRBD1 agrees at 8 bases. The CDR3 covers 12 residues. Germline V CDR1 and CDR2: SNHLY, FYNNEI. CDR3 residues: CASRQGAYGQYF. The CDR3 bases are TGTGCCAGCAGGCAGGGGGCCTACGGGCAGTACTTC.

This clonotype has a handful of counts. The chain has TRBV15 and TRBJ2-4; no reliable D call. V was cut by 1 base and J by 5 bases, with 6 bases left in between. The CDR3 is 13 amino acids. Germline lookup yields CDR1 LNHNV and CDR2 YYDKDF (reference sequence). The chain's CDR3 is CATSRGQQNIQYF. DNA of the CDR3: TGTGCCACCAGCAGAGGCCAACAAAACATTCAGTACTTC.

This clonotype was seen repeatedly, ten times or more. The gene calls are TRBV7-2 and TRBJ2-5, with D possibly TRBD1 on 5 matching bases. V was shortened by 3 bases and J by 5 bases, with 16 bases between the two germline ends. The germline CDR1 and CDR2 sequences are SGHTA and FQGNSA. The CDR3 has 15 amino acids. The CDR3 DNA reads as TGTGCCAGCAGCTTTCTCTGGGGCGCATGGGAGACCCAGTACTTC. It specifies CASSFLWGAWETQYF.

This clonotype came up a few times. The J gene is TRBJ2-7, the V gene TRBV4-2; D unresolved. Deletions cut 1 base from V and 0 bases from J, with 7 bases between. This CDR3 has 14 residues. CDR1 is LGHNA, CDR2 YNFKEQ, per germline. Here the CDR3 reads CASSQGTNSYEQYF. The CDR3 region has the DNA TGTGCCAGCAGCCAAGGAACAAACTCCTACGAGCAGTACTTC.

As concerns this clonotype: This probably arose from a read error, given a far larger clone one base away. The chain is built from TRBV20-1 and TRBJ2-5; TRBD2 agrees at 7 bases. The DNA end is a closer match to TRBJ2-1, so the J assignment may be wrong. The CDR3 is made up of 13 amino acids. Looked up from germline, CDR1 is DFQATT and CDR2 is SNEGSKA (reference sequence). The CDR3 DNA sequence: TGCAGTGCTACCCTAGCGGACCCCTACGAGCAGTTCTTC. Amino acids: CSATLADPYEQFF.

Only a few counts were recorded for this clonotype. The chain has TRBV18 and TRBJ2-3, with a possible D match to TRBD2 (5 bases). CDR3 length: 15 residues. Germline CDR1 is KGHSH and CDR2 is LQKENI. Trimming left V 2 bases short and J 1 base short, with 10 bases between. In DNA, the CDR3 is TGTGCCAGCTCACCAAGGAAAGCGGGCACAGATACGCAGTATTTT. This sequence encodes CASSPRKAGTDTQYF.

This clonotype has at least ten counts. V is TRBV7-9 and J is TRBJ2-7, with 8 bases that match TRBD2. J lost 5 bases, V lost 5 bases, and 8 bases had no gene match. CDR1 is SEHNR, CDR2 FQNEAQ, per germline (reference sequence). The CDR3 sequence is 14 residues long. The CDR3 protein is CASSTREGGNEQYF. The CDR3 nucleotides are TGTGCCAGCAGCACCCGGGAGGGCGGCAACGAGCAGTACTTC.

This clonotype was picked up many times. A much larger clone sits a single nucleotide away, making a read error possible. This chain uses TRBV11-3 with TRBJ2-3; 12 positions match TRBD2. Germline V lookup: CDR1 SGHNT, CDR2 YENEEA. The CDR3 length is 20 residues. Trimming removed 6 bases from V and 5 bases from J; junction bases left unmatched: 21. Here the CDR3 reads CASRFSDFETSGSGGDTQYF. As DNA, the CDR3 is TGTGCCAGCAGATTTAGTGACTTCGAGACTAGCGGGAGTGGAGGAGATACGCAGTATTTT.

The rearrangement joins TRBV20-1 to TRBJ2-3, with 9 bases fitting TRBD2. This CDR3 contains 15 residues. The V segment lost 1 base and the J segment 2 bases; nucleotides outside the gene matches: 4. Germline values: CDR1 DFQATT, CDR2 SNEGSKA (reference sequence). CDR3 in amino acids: CSARAPSGTTDTQYF. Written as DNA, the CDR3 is TGCAGTGCTAGAGCTCCTAGCGGGACCACAGATACGCAGTATTTT.

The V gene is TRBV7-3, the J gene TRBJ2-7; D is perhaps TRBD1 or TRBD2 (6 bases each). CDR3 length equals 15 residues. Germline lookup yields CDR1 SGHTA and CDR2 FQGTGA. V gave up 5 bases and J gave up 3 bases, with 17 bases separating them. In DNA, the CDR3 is TGTGCCAGCAGCCCGGAGGGGGGCTCCGGCTACGAGCAGTACTTC. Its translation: CASSPEGGSGYEQYF.

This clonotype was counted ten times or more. The chain's CDR3 is CASSVRLAYNEQFF. CDR3 DNA: TGTGCCAGCAGTGTACGACTAGCCTACAATGAGCAGTTCTTC. The rearrangement joins TRBV2 to TRBJ2-1; D possibly corresponds to TRBD2 (6 bases). The CDR3 has 14 amino acids. V dropped 4 bases and J dropped 2 bases, with 9 bases sitting between them. The germline CDR1 and CDR2 sequences are SNHLY and FYNNEI.

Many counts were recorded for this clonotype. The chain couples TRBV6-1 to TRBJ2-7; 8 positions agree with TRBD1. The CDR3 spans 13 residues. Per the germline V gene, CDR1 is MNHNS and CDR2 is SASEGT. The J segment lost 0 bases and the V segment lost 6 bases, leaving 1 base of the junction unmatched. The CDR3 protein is CASRGQASYEQYF. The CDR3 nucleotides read TGTGCCAGCAGGGGACAGGCCTCCTACGAGCAGTACTTC.

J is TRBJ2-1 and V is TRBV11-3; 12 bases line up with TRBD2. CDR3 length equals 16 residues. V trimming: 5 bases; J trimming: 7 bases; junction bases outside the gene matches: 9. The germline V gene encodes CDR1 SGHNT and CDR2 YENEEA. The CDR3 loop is CASSGRTSGMRNEQFF. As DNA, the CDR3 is TGTGCCAGCAGCGGGCGGACTAGCGGGATGAGGAATGAGCAGTTCTTC.

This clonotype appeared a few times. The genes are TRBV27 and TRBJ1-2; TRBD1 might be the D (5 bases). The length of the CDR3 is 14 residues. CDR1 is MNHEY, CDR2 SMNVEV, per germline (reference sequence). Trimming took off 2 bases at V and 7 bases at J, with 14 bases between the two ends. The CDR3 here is CASSLAGVGAGYTF. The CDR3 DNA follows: TGTGCCAGCAGTTTAGCTGGGGTCGGGGCTGGCTACACCTTC.

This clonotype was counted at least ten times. This CDR3 is CASSPRPPGGSQETQYF. The CDR3, as DNA: TGTGCCAGCTCACCACGGCCCCCGGGAGGCTCGCAAGAGACCCAGTACTTC. The chain links TRBV18 to TRBJ2-5, with TRBD2 matching 7 bases. With 1 base clipped from V and 2 bases from J, the junction kept 10 bases outside the gene matches. Germline CDR1 and CDR2: KGHSH and LQKENI. CDR3 size: 17 residues.

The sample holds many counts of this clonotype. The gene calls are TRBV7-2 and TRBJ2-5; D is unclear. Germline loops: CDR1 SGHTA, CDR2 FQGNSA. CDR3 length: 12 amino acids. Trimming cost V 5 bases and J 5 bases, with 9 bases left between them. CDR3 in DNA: TGTGCCAGCAGCCCAGAAATGGAGACCCAGTACTTC. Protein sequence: CASSPEMETQYF. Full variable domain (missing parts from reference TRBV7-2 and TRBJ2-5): GAGVSQSPSNKVTEKGKDVELRCDPISGHTALYWYRQSLGQGLEFLIYFQGNSAPDKSGLPSDRFSAERTGGSVSTLTIQRTQQEDSAVYLCASSPEMETQYFGPGTRLLVL.

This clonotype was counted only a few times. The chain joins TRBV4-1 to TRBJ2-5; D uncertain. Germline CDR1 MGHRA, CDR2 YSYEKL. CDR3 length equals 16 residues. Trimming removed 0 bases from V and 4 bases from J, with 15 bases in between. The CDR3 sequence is CASSQDLVARGETQYF. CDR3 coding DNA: TGCGCCAGCAGCCAAGATTTGGTCGCGAGAGGAGAGACCCAGTACTTC.

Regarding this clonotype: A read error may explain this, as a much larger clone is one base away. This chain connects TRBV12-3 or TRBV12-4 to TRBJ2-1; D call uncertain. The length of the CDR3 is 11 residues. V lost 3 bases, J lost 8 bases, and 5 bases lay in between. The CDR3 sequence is CASSFVDEQFF. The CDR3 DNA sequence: TGTGCCAGCAGTTTTGTAGATGAGCAGTTCTTC.

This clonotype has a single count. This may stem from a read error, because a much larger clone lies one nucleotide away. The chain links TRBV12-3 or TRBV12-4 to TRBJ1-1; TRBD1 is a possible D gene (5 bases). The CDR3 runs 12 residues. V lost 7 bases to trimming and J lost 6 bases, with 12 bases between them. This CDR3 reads CASNERGSEAFF. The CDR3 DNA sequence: TGTGCCAGCAACGAGAGGGGTTCTGAAGCTTTCTTT.

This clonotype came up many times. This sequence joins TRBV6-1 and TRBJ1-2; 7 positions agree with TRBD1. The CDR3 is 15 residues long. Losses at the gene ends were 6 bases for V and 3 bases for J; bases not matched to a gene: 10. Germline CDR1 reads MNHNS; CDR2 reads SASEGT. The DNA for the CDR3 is TGTGCCAGCAGACAGGGGACACACGGCGACTATGGCTACACCTTC. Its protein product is CASRQGTHGDYGYTF.